This TCR beta chain was sequenced in a study of technical replicates of blood from several donors. Method: immunoSEQ multiplex PCR; TCRdb's copy keeps in-frame clones and lacks some. The table records roughly 80,000 clones, about 94% of them present only once. Trimming took off 2 bases at V and 8 bases at J, with 13 bases between the two ends. Looked up from germline, CDR1 is MNHEY and CDR2 is SVGAGI. The CDR3 length is 14 residues. Sequencing was performed on T cells isolated from PBMCs. The receptor comes from a human donor in good health. V is TRBV6-5 and J is TRBJ2-1, with a tentative D call TRBD2 (5 bases). CDR3 amino acids: CASSYTAGGYEQFF. The CDR3 DNA is TGTGCCAGCAGTTACACCGCAGGCGGGTATGAGCAGTTCTTC.